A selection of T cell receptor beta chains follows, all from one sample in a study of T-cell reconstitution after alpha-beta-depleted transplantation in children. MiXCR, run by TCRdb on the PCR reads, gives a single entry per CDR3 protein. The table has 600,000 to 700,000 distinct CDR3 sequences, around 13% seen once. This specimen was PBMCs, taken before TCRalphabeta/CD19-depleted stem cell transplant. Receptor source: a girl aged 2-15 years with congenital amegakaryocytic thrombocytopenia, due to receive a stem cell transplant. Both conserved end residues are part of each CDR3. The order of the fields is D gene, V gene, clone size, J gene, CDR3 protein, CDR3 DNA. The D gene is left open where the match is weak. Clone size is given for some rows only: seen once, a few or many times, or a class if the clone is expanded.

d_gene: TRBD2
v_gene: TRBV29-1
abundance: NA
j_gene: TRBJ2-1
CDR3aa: CSGGTSGSNEQFF
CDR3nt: TGCAGCGGGGGGACTAGCGGGAGTAATGAGCAGTTCTTC

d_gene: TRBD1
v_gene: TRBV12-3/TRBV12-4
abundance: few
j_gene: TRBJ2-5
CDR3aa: CASSFVGDRGSVETQYF
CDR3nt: TGTGCCAGCAGTTTTGTGGGAGACAGGGGGTCAGTAGAGACCCAGTACTTC

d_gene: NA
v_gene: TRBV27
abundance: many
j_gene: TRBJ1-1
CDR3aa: CASSFYQEGNTEAFF
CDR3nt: TGTGCCAGCAGTTTTTATCAGGAGGGGAACACTGAAGCTTTCTTT

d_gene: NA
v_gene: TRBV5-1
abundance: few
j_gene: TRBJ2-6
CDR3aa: CASSLDGISGANVLTF
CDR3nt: TGCGCCAGCAGCTTGGATGGGATTTCTGGGGCCAACGTCCTGACTTTC

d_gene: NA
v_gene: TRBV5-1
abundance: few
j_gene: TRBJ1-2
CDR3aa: CASSTARDGANYGYTF
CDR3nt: TGCGCCAGCAGCACAGCCCGGGACGGAGCTAACTATGGCTACACCTTC

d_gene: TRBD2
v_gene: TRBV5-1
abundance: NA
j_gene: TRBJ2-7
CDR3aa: CASSFGPPGRAFGEQYF
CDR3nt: TGCGCCAGCAGCTTTGGACCCCCCGGGAGGGCTTTCGGCGAGCAGTACTTC

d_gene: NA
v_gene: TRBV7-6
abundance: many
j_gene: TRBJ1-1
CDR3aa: CASSLAPSQQNTEAFF
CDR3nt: TGTGCCAGCAGCTTAGCGCCCAGCCAGCAGAACACTGAAGCTTTCTTT

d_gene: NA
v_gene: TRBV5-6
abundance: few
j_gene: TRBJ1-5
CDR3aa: CASSLVALGNQPQHF
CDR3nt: TGTGCCAGCAGCTTGGTAGCGCTGGGCAATCAGCCCCAGCATTTT

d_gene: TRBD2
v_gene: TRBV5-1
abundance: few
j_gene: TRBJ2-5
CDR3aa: CASSSPGLVWPETQYF
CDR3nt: TGCGCCAGCAGCTCACCGGGACTAGTGTGGCCGGAGACCCAGTACTTC

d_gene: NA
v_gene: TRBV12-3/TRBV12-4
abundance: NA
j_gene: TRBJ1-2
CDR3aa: CASKQVEDYGYTF
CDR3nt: TGTGCCAGCAAACAGGTGGAGGACTATGGCTACACCTTC

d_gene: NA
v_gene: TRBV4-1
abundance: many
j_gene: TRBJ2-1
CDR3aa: CASSQVTGLYNEQFF
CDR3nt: TGCGCCAGCAGCCAAGTAACCGGACTTTACAATGAGCAGTTCTTC

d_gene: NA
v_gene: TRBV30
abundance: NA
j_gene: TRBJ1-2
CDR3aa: CAWSFDIEGYTF
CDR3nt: TGTGCCTGGAGTTTTGATATCGAGGGCTACACCTTC

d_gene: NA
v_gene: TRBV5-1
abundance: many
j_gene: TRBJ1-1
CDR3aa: CASSPTGGRDTEAFF
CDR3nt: TGCGCCAGCAGCCCGACGGGGGGACGGGACACTGAAGCTTTCTTT

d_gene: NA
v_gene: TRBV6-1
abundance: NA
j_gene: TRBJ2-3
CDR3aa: CASSEWDSTDTQYF
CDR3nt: TGTGCCAGCAGTGAATGGGACAGCACAGATACGCAGTATTTT

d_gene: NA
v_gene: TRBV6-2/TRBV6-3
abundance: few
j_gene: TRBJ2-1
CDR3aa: CASSYWWDSYNEQFF
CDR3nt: TGTGCCAGCAGTTACTGGTGGGACTCCTACAATGAGCAGTTCTTC

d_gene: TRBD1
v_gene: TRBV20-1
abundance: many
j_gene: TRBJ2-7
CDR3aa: CSASYRDRDPYEQYF
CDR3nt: TGCAGTGCTAGTTACCGGGACAGGGATCCCTACGAGCAGTACTTC

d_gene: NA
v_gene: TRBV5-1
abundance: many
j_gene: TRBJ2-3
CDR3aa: CASSLGVSPDTQYF
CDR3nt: TGCGCCAGCAGCTTGGGGGTGTCCCCAGATACGCAGTATTTT

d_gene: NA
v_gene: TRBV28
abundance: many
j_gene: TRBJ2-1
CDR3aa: CASSLAVEQFF
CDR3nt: TGTGCCAGCAGTTTGGCGGTTGAGCAGTTCTTC

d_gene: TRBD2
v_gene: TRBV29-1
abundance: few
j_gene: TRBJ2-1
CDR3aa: CSVARTSEMNEQFF
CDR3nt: TGCAGCGTCGCGAGGACTAGCGAGATGAATGAGCAGTTCTTC

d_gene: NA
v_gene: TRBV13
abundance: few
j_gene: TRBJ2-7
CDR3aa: CASSESTYGKHNDKQYF
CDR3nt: TGTGCCAGCAGCGAAAGTACGTACGGGAAGCACAACGATAAGCAGTACTTC

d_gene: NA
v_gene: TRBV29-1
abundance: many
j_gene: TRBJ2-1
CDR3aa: CSVDTRGASYNEQFF
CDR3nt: TGCAGCGTTGATACGAGGGGCGCTTCCTACAATGAGCAGTTCTTC

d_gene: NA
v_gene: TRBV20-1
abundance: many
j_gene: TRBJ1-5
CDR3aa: CSAGASPNQPQHF
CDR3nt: TGCAGTGCTGGGGCCAGCCCCAATCAGCCCCAGCATTTT

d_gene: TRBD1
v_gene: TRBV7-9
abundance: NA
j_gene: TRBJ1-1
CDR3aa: CASSSPDRDLNSEAFF
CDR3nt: TGTGCCAGCAGCTCGCCGGACAGGGACCTGAACTCTGAAGCTTTCTTT

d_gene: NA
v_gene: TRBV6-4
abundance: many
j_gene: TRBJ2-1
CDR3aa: CASSVSLQGGDEQFF
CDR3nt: TGTGCCAGCAGTGTATCGTTGCAGGGGGGGGATGAGCAGTTCTTC

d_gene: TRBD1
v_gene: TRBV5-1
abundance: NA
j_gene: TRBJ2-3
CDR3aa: CASSAGTEGFTDTQYF
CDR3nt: TGCGCCAGCAGTGCCGGGACAGAAGGTTTCACAGATACGCAGTATTTT

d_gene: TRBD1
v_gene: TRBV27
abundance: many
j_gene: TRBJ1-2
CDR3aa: CASSPAPGQGYGYTF
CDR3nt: TGTGCCAGCAGCCCAGCGCCGGGACAGGGCTATGGCTACACCTTC

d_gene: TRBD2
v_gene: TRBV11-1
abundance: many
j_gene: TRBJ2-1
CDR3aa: CASTLGLGRWSSYNEQFF
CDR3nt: TGTGCCAGCACACTGGGACTAGGAAGGTGGAGCTCCTACAATGAGCAGTTCTTC

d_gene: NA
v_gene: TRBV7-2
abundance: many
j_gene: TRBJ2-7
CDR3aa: CASRNHRGYEQYF
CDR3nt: TGTGCCAGCAGAAACCATAGGGGCTACGAGCAGTACTTC